Sequencing of this T cell receptor beta chain was carried out in a study of T-cell memory formation after mild COVID-19. Study details: Across donors, TCR clusters were largely donor specific.

5'RACE primed at constant segments yielded TCR alpha and TCR beta cDNA libraries bearing sample barcodes and UMIs. TCRdb passed the 5' RACE reads through MiXCR, listing each CDR3 protein once. The sample records 150,000 to 200,000 distinct CDR3 sequences, roughly 13% being singletons. Comment on this clonotype: Its antigen is unknown.

Study-wide points: Shrinking CD4+ clones were chiefly CM and EM; CD8+ ones were chiefly EMRA. Some clones that responded were present in memory (sampled pre-infection), which suggests cross-reactive memory joined.

V shed 5 bases, J shed 6 bases, and the junction held 8 bases outside the gene matches. Germline V lookup: CDR1 SGHRS, CDR2 YFSETQ. The CDR3 consists of 14 residues. The V and J genes are TRBV5-1 and TRBJ1-5, with TRBD1 identical over 7 bases. This receptor was obtained from a man aged 18 to 29 who had mild COVID-19 (a few samples of this study predate the infection). Cell type and time point are not known. Material for sequencing was PBMCs or a T cell subset sorted from them (not recorded which). The CDR3 loop is CASSMGTDGQPQHF. DNA of the CDR3: TGCGCCAGCAGTATGGGGACAGACGGTCAGCCCCAGCATTTT.